This TCR beta chain was obtained from a study of T cell repertoires in cytomegalovirus infection. In the study overall: CMV epitopes in the study were HLA-C-restricted (recently identified) and HLA-B-restricted (well studied).

This clonotype was counted between two and nine times. What it recognizes is unknown. TCRdb analysed the reads with MiXCR anew, one entry per CDR3 protein. The sample shows some 940,000 distinct CDR3 sequences, 25% to 40% of them seen only once. Study-level results: Ex vivo responses were dominated by HLA-C-restricted CMV-specific TCR beta clonotypes.

The germline CDR1 and CDR2 sequences are ENHRY and SYGVKD. The CDR3 length is 14 residues. V lost 7 bases to trimming and J lost 8 bases; unmatched junction nucleotides: 8. The sequence came from a human donor in good health (CMV status not recorded). Some clones in this sample may be carry-over from other donors' samples. Sequencing used cultured CD8+ T cells from PBMCs, obtained from culture after CMV antigen stimulation. This chain uses TRBV10-3 with TRBJ2-3; 11 positions match TRBD2. Here the CDR3 reads CAITSTSGEGTQYF. DNA for the CDR3: TGTGCCATCACCTCGACTAGCGGGGAGGGTACGCAGTATTTT.